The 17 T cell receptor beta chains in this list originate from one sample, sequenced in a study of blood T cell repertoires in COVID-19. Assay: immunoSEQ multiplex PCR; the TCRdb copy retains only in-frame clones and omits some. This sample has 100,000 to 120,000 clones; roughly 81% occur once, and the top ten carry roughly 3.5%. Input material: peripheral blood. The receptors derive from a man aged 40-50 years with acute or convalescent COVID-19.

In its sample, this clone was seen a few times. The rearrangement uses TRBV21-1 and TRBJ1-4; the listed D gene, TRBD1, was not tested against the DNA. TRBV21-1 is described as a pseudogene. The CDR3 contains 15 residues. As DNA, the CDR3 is TGTGCCAGCAGCAACAGGGACAGGGAGTGGGAAAAACTGTTTTTT. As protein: CASSNRDREWEKLFF.

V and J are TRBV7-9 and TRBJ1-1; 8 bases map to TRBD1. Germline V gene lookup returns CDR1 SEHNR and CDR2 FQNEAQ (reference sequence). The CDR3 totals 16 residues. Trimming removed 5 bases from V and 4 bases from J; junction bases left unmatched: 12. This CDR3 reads CASSPARTQGGTEAFF. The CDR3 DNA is TGTGCCAGCAGCCCAGCCAGAACACAGGGGGGCACTGAAGCTTTCTTT.

The CDR3 DNA reads as TGTGCCACCAGTGAGGGCCCAGCCAGCATTCAGTACTTC. It encodes CATSEGPASIQYF. This chain connects TRBV24-1 to TRBJ2-4; no definite D call. The CDR3 runs to 13 residues. The V gene lost 4 bases and the J gene lost 9 bases, with 12 bases spanning the gap. Germline V gene sequence: CDR1 KGHDR, CDR2 SFDVKD.

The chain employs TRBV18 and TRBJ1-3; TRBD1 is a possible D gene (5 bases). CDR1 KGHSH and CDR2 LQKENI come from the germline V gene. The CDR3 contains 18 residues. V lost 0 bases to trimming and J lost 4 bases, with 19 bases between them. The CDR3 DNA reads TGTGCCAGCTCACCACCTCTGCCGGAACAGGAGTCCGGAAACACCATATATTTT. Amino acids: CASSPPLPEQESGNTIYF.

For the CDR3, the DNA is TGTGCCAGCAGCTTCGGGGGGGGGACAGATACGCAGTATTTT. Protein sequence: CASSFGGGTDTQYF. The chain carries TRBV11-2 and TRBJ2-3; 8 positions match TRBD2. The V gene end was trimmed by 3 bases and the J gene end by 3 bases; junction bases not matched to a gene: 2. Germline CDR1 is SGHAT and CDR2 is FQNNGV. The CDR3 is made up of 14 amino acids.

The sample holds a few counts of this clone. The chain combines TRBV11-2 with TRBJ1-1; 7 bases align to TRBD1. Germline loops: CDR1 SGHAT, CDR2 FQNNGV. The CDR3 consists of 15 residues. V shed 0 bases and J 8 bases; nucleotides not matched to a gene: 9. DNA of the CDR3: TGTGCCAGCAGCTTAGATTTGGGACAGCTTCAGGAAGCTTTCTTT. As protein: CASSLDLGQLQEAFF.

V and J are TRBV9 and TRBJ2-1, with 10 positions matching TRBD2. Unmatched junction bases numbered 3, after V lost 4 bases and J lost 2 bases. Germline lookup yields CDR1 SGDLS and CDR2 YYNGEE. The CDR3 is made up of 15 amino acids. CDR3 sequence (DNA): TGTGCCAGCAGCCGGACTAGCGGAACCTACAATGAGCAGTTCTTC. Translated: CASSRTSGTYNEQFF.

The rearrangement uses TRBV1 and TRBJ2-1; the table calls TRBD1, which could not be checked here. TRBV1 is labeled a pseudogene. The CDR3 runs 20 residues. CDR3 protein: CTSSLLPRDRGRGSYNEQFF. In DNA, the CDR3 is TGCACCAGCAGCCTTCTCCCTCGGGACAGGGGGCGCGGATCCTACAATGAGCAGTTCTTC.

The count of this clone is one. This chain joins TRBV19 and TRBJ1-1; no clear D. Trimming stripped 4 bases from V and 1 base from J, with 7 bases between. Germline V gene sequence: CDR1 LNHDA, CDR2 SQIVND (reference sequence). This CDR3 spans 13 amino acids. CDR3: CASSTLRNTEAFF. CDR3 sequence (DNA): TGTGCCAGTAGTACATTGAGGAACACTGAAGCTTTCTTT.

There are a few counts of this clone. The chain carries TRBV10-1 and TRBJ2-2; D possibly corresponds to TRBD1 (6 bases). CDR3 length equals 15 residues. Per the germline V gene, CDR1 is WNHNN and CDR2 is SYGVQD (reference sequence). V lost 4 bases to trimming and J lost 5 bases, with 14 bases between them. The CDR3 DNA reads TGCGCCAGCAGTGCAGGGGACCGGGAAACCGGGGAGCTGTTTTTT. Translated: CASSAGDRETGELFF.

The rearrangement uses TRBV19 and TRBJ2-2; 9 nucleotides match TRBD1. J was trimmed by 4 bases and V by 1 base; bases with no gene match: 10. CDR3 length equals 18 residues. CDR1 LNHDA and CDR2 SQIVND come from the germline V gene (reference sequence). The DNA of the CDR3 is TGTGCCAGTAGTATAGGGTCCTGGACAGGGGAGAGCACCGGGGAGCTGTTTTTT. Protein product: CASSIGSWTGESTGELFF.

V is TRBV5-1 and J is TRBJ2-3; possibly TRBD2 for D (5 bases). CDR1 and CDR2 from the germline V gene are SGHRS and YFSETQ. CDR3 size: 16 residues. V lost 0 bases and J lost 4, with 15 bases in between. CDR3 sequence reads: CASSLGGVGVSDTQYF. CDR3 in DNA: TGCGCCAGCAGCTTGGGCGGTGTCGGGGTTTCAGATACGCAGTATTTT.

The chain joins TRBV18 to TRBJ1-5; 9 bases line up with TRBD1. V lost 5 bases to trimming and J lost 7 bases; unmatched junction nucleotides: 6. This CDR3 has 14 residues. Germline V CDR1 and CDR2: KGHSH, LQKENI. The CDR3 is CASSSGQGPQPQHF. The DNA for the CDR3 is TGTGCCAGCTCATCGGGACAGGGCCCACAGCCCCAGCATTTT.

CDR3 in DNA: TGCAGCGTTGATCCAGGGCTTACCTATGGCTACACCTTC. This codes for CSVDPGLTYGYTF. The chain is built from TRBV29-1 and TRBJ1-2; D is perhaps TRBD1 (5 bases). The CDR3 has 13 residues. V lost 3 bases, J lost 4 bases, and 12 bases lay in between. Germline CDR1 reads SQVTM; CDR2 reads ANQGSEA.

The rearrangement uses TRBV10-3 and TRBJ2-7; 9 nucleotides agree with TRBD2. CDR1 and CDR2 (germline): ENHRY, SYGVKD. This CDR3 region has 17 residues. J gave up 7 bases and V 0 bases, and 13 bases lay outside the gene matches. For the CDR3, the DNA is TGTGCCATCAGTGAGTCTAGGCTAGCGGGGTACTATTGGGAGCAGTACTTC. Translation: CAISESRLAGYYWEQYF.

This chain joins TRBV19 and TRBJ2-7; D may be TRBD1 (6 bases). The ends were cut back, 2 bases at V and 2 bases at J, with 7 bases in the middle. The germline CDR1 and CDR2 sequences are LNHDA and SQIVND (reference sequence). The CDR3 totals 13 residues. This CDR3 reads CASSIRQAYEQYF. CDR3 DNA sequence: TGTGCCAGTAGTATACGACAGGCCTACGAGCAGTACTTC.

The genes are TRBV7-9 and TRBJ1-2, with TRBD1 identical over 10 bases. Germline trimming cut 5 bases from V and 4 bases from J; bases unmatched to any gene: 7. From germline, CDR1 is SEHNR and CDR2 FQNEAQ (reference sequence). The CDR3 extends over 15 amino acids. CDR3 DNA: TGTGCCAGCAGCAGCGGACAGGGGGGAGTCTATGGCTACACCTTC. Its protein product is CASSSGQGGVYGYTF.